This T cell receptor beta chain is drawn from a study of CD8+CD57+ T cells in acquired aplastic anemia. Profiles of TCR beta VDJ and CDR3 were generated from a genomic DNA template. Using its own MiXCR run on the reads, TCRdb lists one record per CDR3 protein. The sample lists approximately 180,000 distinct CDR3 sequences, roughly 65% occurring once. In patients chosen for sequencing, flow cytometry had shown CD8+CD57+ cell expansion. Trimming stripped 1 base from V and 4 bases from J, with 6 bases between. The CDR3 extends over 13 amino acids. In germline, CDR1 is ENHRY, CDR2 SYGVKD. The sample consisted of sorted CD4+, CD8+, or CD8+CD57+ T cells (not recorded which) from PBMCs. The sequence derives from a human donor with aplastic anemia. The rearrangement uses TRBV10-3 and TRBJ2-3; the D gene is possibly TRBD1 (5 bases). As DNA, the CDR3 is TGTGCCATCAGTGAGTTGACAGCAGATACGCAGTATTTT. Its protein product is CAISELTADTQYF.